This is a list of T cell receptor beta chains from one sample in a study of Ad26.COV2.S vaccination and SARS-CoV-2 variants. TCRdb keeps only in-frame clones here, not all; method: immunoSEQ multiplex PCR. The sample gives some 480,000 clones, roughly 89% of which show up once; around 13% is in the top ten. This material consisted of peripheral blood, taken in a trial of Ad26.COV2.S vaccine versus placebo. These receptors all come from a person aged 18 to 59 who received the Ad26.COV2.S COVID-19 vaccine or a placebo. The CDR3 runs from the conserved cysteine through the conserved F or W. Fields, in order: CDR3 protein, CDR3 DNA, V gene, J gene, clone size, D gene. The D gene is left open where the match is weak. The size entry is marked missing in some rows and otherwise reads once, few, many or a size class.

CASSLLALDKNIQYF	TGTGCCAGCAGCTTGCTAGCGCTAGACAAAAACATTCAGTACTTC	TRBV5-8	TRBJ2-4	NA	NA
CASSRTSGNNEQFF	TGCGCCAGCAGCCGGACTAGCGGCAACAATGAGCAGTTCTTC	TRBV5-1	TRBJ2-1	once	TRBD2
CAIPLGGGVTEAFF	TGTGCCATCCCTCTGGGGGGTGGTGTAACTGAAGCTTTCTTT	TRBV6-5	TRBJ1-1	NA	NA
CASSPLGLAGNEQFF	TGTGCCAGCAGCCCACTCGGGCTAGCCGGTAATGAGCAGTTCTTC	TRBV11-3	TRBJ2-1	few	NA
CASSQAAGFYNEQFF	TGTGCCAGCAGCCAAGCAGCGGGGTTTTACAATGAGCAGTTCTTC	TRBV3-1/TRBV3-2	TRBJ2-1	once	TRBD2
CASSSKQGEKLFF	TGTGCCAGCTCATCGAAGCAGGGTGAAAAACTGTTTTTT	TRBV18	TRBJ1-4	NA	NA
CSVPRGGGNNNEQFF	TGCAGCGTTCCGAGGGGCGGCGGGAACAACAATGAGCAGTTCTTC	TRBV29-1	TRBJ2-1	NA	NA
CASTRDSTGELFF	TGTGCCAGCACCAGGGACTCCACCGGGGAGCTGTTTTTT	TRBV12-3/TRBV12-4	TRBJ2-2	NA	NA
CASSLVQGPTEAFF	TGTGCCAGCAGCCTTGTCCAAGGTCCCACTGAAGCTTTCTTT	TRBV5-4	TRBJ1-1	NA	NA
CAISPSHNEQFF	TGTGCCATCAGTCCTAGCCACAATGAGCAGTTCTTC	TRBV10-3	TRBJ2-1	once	NA
CASSDRRSNSPLHF	TGTGCCAGTAGCGACCGGCGAAGTAATTCACCCCTCCACTTT	TRBV19	TRBJ1-6	NA	NA
CASSPGGWAAKGDEQFF	TGCGCCAGCAGCCCGGGCGGGTGGGCAGCGAAGGGAGATGAGCAGTTCTTC	TRBV5-1	TRBJ2-1	NA	NA
CASSWDRAQPQHF	TGTGCCAGCAGTTGGGACAGGGCCCAGCCCCAGCATTTT	TRBV6-5	TRBJ1-5	NA	TRBD1
CASSVMSGRAGGELFF	TGTGCCAGCAGCGTTATGAGCGGGAGGGCTGGCGGGGAGCTGTTTTTT	TRBV2	TRBJ2-2	NA	TRBD2
CASSRQTSYEQYF	TGTGCCAGCAGTCGACAGACAAGTTACGAGCAGTACTTC	TRBV2	TRBJ2-7	many	NA
CASSGYSGEQFF	TGTGCCAGCAGCGGGTACAGTGGGGAGCAGTTCTTC	TRBV9	TRBJ2-1	NA	NA
CASSPLGPPANEQFF	TGTGCCAGCTCACCACTTGGTCCCCCCGCCAATGAGCAGTTCTTC	TRBV18	TRBJ2-1	NA	NA
CASSTPHRAGDQETQYF	TGTGCCAGTAGTACGCCTCATAGAGCGGGAGACCAAGAGACCCAGTACTTC	TRBV19	TRBJ2-5	once	TRBD2
CASSLGGGQEEKLFF	TGCGCCAGCAGCTTGGGTGGGGGGCAAGAAGAAAAACTGTTTTTT	TRBV5-1	TRBJ1-4	NA	NA
CASSFSISTRNEQFF	TGTGCCAGCAGCTTCTCTATATCGACCCGCAATGAGCAGTTCTTC	TRBV7-2	TRBJ2-1	NA	NA
CASTPSTHYNEQFF	TGTGCCAGTACCCCCTCGACACATTACAATGAGCAGTTCTTC	TRBV19	TRBJ2-1	NA	NA
CASTPRGVAFYEQYF	TGTGCCAGCACCCCGCGGGGGGTAGCCTTCTACGAGCAGTACTTC	TRBV19	TRBJ2-7	NA	TRBD2
CASSSTSGRGDTQYF	TGTGCCAGCAGCTCAACTAGCGGGAGGGGAGATACGCAGTATTTT	TRBV7-2	TRBJ2-3	NA	TRBD2
CSARDSHYNEQFF	TGCAGCGCCCGGGACAGCCACTACAATGAGCAGTTCTTC	TRBV29-1	TRBJ2-1	NA	TRBD1
CASSKDRAQRGGYTF	TGTGCCAGCAGTAAGGACAGGGCCCAAAGGGGCGGCTACACCTTC	TRBV6-5	TRBJ1-2	once	TRBD1
CASSITGIRGETQYF	TGTGCCAGCAGTATTACAGGGATTAGGGGAGAGACCCAGTACTTC	TRBV7-3	TRBJ2-5	NA	NA
CASSPGPLVGYTF	TGTGCCAGCTCCCCGGGGCCGTTAGTAGGCTACACCTTC	TRBV18	TRBJ1-2	NA	NA
CASSSPGRGKETQYF	TGTGCCAGCAGTTCGCCCGGGAGGGGAAAAGAGACCCAGTACTTC	TRBV28	TRBJ2-5	NA	TRBD2
CASSIGASYEQYF	TGTGCCAGCAGTATCGGGGCTTCCTACGAGCAGTACTTC	TRBV6-5	TRBJ2-7	few	NA
CASSRRTSGRALSDTQYF	TGTGCCAGCAGTCGCAGGACTAGCGGGAGGGCCTTATCAGATACGCAGTATTTT	TRBV6-6	TRBJ2-3	NA	TRBD2
CASSPSPTGQGGSGNTIYF	TGTGCCAGCAGCCCCTCACCGACCGGACAGGGAGGCTCTGGAAACACCATATATTTT	TRBV5-4	TRBJ1-3	once	TRBD1
CASSYLDRVQRYTF	TGTGCCAGCAGCTACTTGGACAGGGTACAACGCTACACCTTC	TRBV3-1/TRBV3-2	TRBJ1-2	NA	TRBD1
CAWTISGANVLTF	TGTGCCTGGACAATCTCTGGGGCCAACGTCCTGACTTTC	TRBV30	TRBJ2-6	NA	NA
CASSLRRGFPGNTIYF	TGTGCCAGCAGCTTGCGACGGGGCTTCCCTGGAAACACCATATATTTT	TRBV5-6	TRBJ1-3	NA	NA
CASSPLEGETQYF	TGCGCCAGCAGCCCACTGGAGGGAGAGACCCAGTACTTC	TRBV4-1	TRBJ2-5	once	NA
CASSPGQAKTSEQYF	TGTGCCAGCAGTCCCGGTCAAGCCAAGACTAGCGAGCAGTACTTC	TRBV6-2/TRBV6-3	TRBJ2-7	NA	NA
CASSPREGRRRGEQYF	TGTGCCAGCAGTCCCCGGGAAGGGCGGAGGAGGGGCGAGCAGTACTTC	TRBV2	TRBJ2-7	NA	NA
CASSIRSGDQPQHF	TGTGCCAGCAGCATACGAAGCGGCGATCAGCCCCAGCATTTT	TRBV7-2	TRBJ1-5	NA	NA
CASSQVPGTSEAFF	TGTGCCAGCAGCCAAGTTCCGGGGACCTCTGAAGCTTTCTTT	TRBV3-1/TRBV3-2	TRBJ1-1	NA	NA
CASSLVSREGEQYF	TGTGCCAGCAGTTTAGTGTCTAGAGAAGGCGAGCAGTACTTC	TRBV28	TRBJ2-7	NA	NA
CASSVAGQGYGYTF	TGTGCCAGCAGTGTGGCGGGACAGGGCTATGGCTACACCTTC	TRBV6-4	TRBJ1-2	NA	TRBD1
CASSLVGGTSANEQFF	TGCGCCAGCAGCTTGGTCGGGGGCACCTCGGCCAATGAGCAGTTCTTC	TRBV5-1	TRBJ2-1	NA	NA
CASSGTAEMGYEQYF	TGTGCCAGCAGCGGGACCGCGGAGATGGGTTACGAGCAGTACTTC	TRBV6-5	TRBJ2-7	NA	NA
CASTARYEQYF	TGTGCCAGCACCGCCCGCTACGAGCAGTACTTC	TRBV6-6	TRBJ2-7	few	NA
CASSGVAKVTSYNEQFF	TGTGCCAGCAGCGGTGTGGCAAAAGTTACCTCCTACAATGAGCAGTTCTTC	TRBV6-2/TRBV6-3	TRBJ2-1	NA	NA
CASSIGLAGGTNEQFF	TGTGCCAGTAGTATCGGACTAGCGGGAGGTACCAATGAGCAGTTCTTC	TRBV19	TRBJ2-1	once	TRBD2
CASSFVGVAATGHEQYF	TGTGCCAGCAGCTTCGTCGGAGTGGCAGCCACTGGGCACGAGCAGTACTTC	TRBV7-2	TRBJ2-7	NA	NA
CASSPEGTSGFGETQYF	TGCGCCAGCAGCCCCGAGGGGACTAGCGGGTTCGGAGAGACCCAGTACTTC	TRBV4-3	TRBJ2-5	NA	TRBD2
CSVVRRDRRTLFGF	TGCAGCGTCGTCCGCCGGGACAGGCGGACTCTTTTTGGTTTC	TRBV29-1	TRBJ2-7	NA	TRBD1
CASSFQGLGGELFF	TGTGCCAGCAGTTTCCAGGGGTTGGGCGGGGAGCTGTTTTTT	TRBV27	TRBJ2-2	NA	NA
CASSTGVSYTF	TGTGCCAGCAGTACAGGGGTGAGCTACACCTTC	TRBV5-4	TRBJ1-2	NA	TRBD1
CASSRGGGSGNTIYF	TGTGCCAGCAGCCGCGGGGGGGGCTCTGGAAACACCATATATTTT	TRBV6-5	TRBJ1-3	NA	NA
CASSSGGADTDTQYF	TGTGCCAGCAGTTCCGGGGGGGCTGACACAGATACGCAGTATTTT	TRBV28	TRBJ2-3	NA	TRBD2
CASSQQQGLTYEQYF	TGCGCCAGCAGCCAACAACAGGGCCTCACCTACGAGCAGTACTTC	TRBV4-1	TRBJ2-7	NA	NA
CASTPGDGSTGELFF	TGTGCCAGCACCCCCGGCGACGGGAGCACCGGGGAGCTGTTTTTT	TRBV6-5	TRBJ2-2	NA	NA
CASSLGSWDYGYTF	TGCGCCAGCAGCTTGGGATCATGGGACTATGGCTACACCTTC	TRBV5-1	TRBJ1-2	once	NA
CASSTAGGQETQYF	TGTGCCAGCAGTACTGCAGGGGGGCAAGAGACCCAGTACTTC	TRBV28	TRBJ2-5	NA	NA
CASSLRRGRGGELFF	TGTGCCAGCAGCTTAAGGCGGGGGCGGGGCGGGGAGCTGTTTTTT	TRBV11-2	TRBJ2-2	NA	NA
CSARQDTEAFF	TGCAGTGCCAGACAGGACACTGAAGCTTTCTTT	TRBV20-1	TRBJ1-1	few	NA